This TCR beta chain was sequenced for a study of metastatic and nonmetastatic thyroid tumors. This clone was seen a few times. The CDR3 carries no conserved terminal phenylalanine or tryptophan, so it likely arises from a read error. No patient had received any treatment before thyroid surgery. From germline, CDR1 is SNHLY and CDR2 FYNNEI. V was trimmed by 3 bases and J by 4 bases, leaving 7 bases between them. CDR3 length: 12 residues. With MiXCR, TCRdb reprocessed the PCR reads. In the table there are over 65,000 clones, approximately 12% of which are singletons. Sequenced input: tumor tissue. This TCR was recovered from a female donor with papillary thyroid cancer or a benign thyroid nodule (not recorded which). Some clones in this sample may be carry-over from other donors' samples. The chain is built from TRBV2 and TRBJ2-7; D unclear. Here the CDR3 DNA reads TGTGCCAGCAGTGACTTAGGTTACGAGCAGTACCTC. It yields the protein CASSDLGYEQYL.